A selection of T cell receptor beta chains follows, all from one sample in a study of shared clonotypes between healthy human individuals. Profiled with immunoSEQ multiplex PCR; TCRdb holds only in-frame clones, not every one. The repertoire consists of more than 2 million clones, with 80% to 95% occurring once and the leading ten covering approximately 1.7%. The specimen sequenced was naive CD8+ T cells from PBMCs. The receptors were sampled from a young man in good health. Some clones in this sample may be carry-over from other donors' samples. Each CDR3 is given with its conserved first and last residue. Fields, in order: V gene, D gene, J gene, clone size, CDR3 protein, CDR3 DNA. The D gene is left open where the match is weak. Rows may omit the clone size; those that give it use once, few, many or a size class.

V gene: TRBV7-6
D gene: TRBD2
J gene: TRBJ2-3
clone size: -
CDR3 protein: CASSWGGGTDTQYF
CDR3 DNA: TGTGCCAGCAGCTGGGGGGGAGGCACAGATACGCAGTATTTT

V gene: TRBV10-3
D gene: -
J gene: TRBJ1-1
clone size: -
CDR3 protein: CATSFMNTEAFF
CDR3 DNA: TGTGCCACCTCATTCATGAACACTGAAGCTTTCTTT

V gene: TRBV29-1
D gene: -
J gene: TRBJ2-7
clone size: once
CDR3 protein: CSVEYREGRDYEQYF
CDR3 DNA: TGCAGCGTTGAATATCGCGAGGGACGGGACTACGAGCAGTACTTC

V gene: TRBV30
D gene: -
J gene: TRBJ2-7
clone size: once
CDR3 protein: CACRDGTYEQYF
CDR3 DNA: TGTGCCTGCCGGGACGGGACCTACGAGCAGTACTTC

V gene: TRBV7-3
D gene: -
J gene: TRBJ2-1
clone size: -
CDR3 protein: CASSTTLGSYNEQFF
CDR3 DNA: TGTGCCAGCAGCACAACCCTTGGATCCTACAATGAGCAGTTCTTC

V gene: TRBV25-1
D gene: -
J gene: TRBJ1-3
clone size: -
CDR3 protein: CASSESREENTIYF
CDR3 DNA: TGTGCCAGCAGTGAAAGCAGGGAAGAAAACACCATATATTTT

V gene: TRBV6-6
D gene: TRBD2
J gene: TRBJ2-7
clone size: -
CDR3 protein: CASSYVSGSWYEQYF
CDR3 DNA: TGTGCCAGCAGTTACGTTAGCGGGAGTTGGTACGAGCAGTACTTC

V gene: TRBV11-2
D gene: TRBD2
J gene: TRBJ2-1
clone size: -
CDR3 protein: CASSPRIPSGEYNEQFF
CDR3 DNA: TGTGCCAGCAGCCCGCGAATTCCTAGCGGGGAATACAATGAGCAGTTCTTC

V gene: TRBV11-2
D gene: -
J gene: TRBJ2-7
clone size: -
CDR3 protein: CASSLDPQISYEQYF
CDR3 DNA: TGTGCCAGCAGCTTAGATCCCCAGATCTCCTACGAGCAGTACTTC

V gene: TRBV7-9
D gene: TRBD2
J gene: TRBJ2-3
clone size: -
CDR3 protein: CASSPPLAGETDTQYF
CDR3 DNA: TGTGCCAGCAGCCCCCCCCTAGCGGGAGAAACAGATACGCAGTATTTT

V gene: TRBV4-3
D gene: TRBD2
J gene: TRBJ2-5
clone size: once
CDR3 protein: CASSQDFEGLAGDIQETQYF
CDR3 DNA: TGCGCCAGCAGCCAAGATTTCGAAGGACTAGCGGGAGACATCCAAGAGACCCAGTACTTC

V gene: TRBV7-9
D gene: TRBD1
J gene: TRBJ2-7
clone size: -
CDR3 protein: CASSPKQGITYEQYF
CDR3 DNA: TGTGCCAGCAGTCCCAAACAGGGGATTACCTACGAGCAGTACTTC

V gene: TRBV7-6
D gene: -
J gene: TRBJ1-1
clone size: few
CDR3 protein: CASSFGLNTEAFF
CDR3 DNA: TGTGCCAGCAGCTTTGGACTGAACACTGAAGCTTTCTTT

V gene: TRBV25-1
D gene: -
J gene: TRBJ2-1
clone size: -
CDR3 protein: CASSVGVREQFF
CDR3 DNA: TGTGCCAGCAGTGTGGGGGTCCGCGAGCAGTTCTTC

V gene: TRBV28
D gene: TRBD1
J gene: TRBJ1-4
clone size: -
CDR3 protein: CASYGTGYEKLFF
CDR3 DNA: TGTGCCAGCTACGGGACAGGGTATGAAAAACTGTTTTTT

V gene: TRBV19
D gene: -
J gene: TRBJ2-7
clone size: -
CDR3 protein: CASKSAPVGLYEQYF
CDR3 DNA: TGTGCCAGTAAATCAGCCCCGGTAGGGCTCTACGAGCAGTACTTC

V gene: TRBV5-1
D gene: -
J gene: TRBJ2-7
clone size: once
CDR3 protein: CASSGRTDYEQYF
CDR3 DNA: TGCGCCAGCAGTGGACGGACAGACTACGAGCAGTACTTC

V gene: TRBV13
D gene: TRBD2
J gene: TRBJ2-1
clone size: -
CDR3 protein: CASSLDDGRAGEQFF
CDR3 DNA: TGTGCCAGCAGCTTAGATGACGGGAGGGCCGGAGAGCAGTTCTTC

V gene: TRBV27
D gene: -
J gene: TRBJ1-5
clone size: -
CDR3 protein: CASSFLGNLGNQPQHF
CDR3 DNA: TGTGCCAGCAGTTTCTTGGGGAATCTGGGCAATCAGCCCCAGCATTTT

V gene: TRBV5-1
D gene: -
J gene: TRBJ1-1
clone size: -
CDR3 protein: CASSLAGYTEAFF
CDR3 DNA: TGCGCCAGCAGCTTGGCCGGGTACACTGAAGCTTTCTTT

V gene: TRBV4-2
D gene: -
J gene: TRBJ1-1
clone size: -
CDR3 protein: CASSQVRQLNTEAFF
CDR3 DNA: TGTGCCAGCAGCCAAGTTAGACAGCTGAACACTGAAGCTTTCTTT

V gene: TRBV6-1
D gene: -
J gene: TRBJ2-7
clone size: once
CDR3 protein: CASSEARRLEVFHEQYF
CDR3 DNA: TGTGCCAGCAGTGAAGCGCGTAGACTAGAAGTTTTCCACGAGCAGTACTTC

V gene: TRBV19
D gene: TRBD1
J gene: TRBJ2-7
clone size: -
CDR3 protein: CASSSHPGTGLREQYF
CDR3 DNA: TGTGCCAGTAGCTCGCACCCCGGGACAGGGCTCCGCGAGCAGTACTTC

V gene: TRBV2
D gene: -
J gene: TRBJ2-2
clone size: -
CDR3 protein: CASSLSTGELFF
CDR3 DNA: TGTGCCAGCAGTCTCTCGACCGGGGAGCTGTTTTTT

V gene: TRBV11-2
D gene: -
J gene: TRBJ2-1
clone size: -
CDR3 protein: CASSLNPARGYNEQFF
CDR3 DNA: TGTGCCAGCAGCTTAAACCCGGCGCGGGGCTACAATGAGCAGTTCTTC

V gene: TRBV4-1
D gene: -
J gene: TRBJ1-1
clone size: -
CDR3 protein: CASSQGPGQGAFAFF
CDR3 DNA: TGCGCCAGCAGCCAAGGACCCGGACAAGGGGCGTTTGCTTTCTTT

V gene: TRBV19
D gene: TRBD1
J gene: TRBJ2-6
clone size: -
CDR3 protein: CASSIDLTVYGTGGEYSGANVLTF
CDR3 DNA: TGTGCCAGTAGTATAGATCTGACAGTATATGGGACAGGGGGCGAATACTCTGGGGCCAACGTCCTGACTTTC

V gene: TRBV7-9
D gene: -
J gene: TRBJ1-2
clone size: -
CDR3 protein: CASSPWGRGGEDYGYTF
CDR3 DNA: TGTGCCAGCAGCCCCTGGGGCAGGGGAGGTGAGGACTATGGCTACACCTTC

V gene: TRBV14
D gene: -
J gene: TRBJ2-1
clone size: -
CDR3 protein: CASSQVGEDEQFF
CDR3 DNA: TGTGCCAGCAGCCAAGTGGGGGAGGATGAGCAGTTCTTC